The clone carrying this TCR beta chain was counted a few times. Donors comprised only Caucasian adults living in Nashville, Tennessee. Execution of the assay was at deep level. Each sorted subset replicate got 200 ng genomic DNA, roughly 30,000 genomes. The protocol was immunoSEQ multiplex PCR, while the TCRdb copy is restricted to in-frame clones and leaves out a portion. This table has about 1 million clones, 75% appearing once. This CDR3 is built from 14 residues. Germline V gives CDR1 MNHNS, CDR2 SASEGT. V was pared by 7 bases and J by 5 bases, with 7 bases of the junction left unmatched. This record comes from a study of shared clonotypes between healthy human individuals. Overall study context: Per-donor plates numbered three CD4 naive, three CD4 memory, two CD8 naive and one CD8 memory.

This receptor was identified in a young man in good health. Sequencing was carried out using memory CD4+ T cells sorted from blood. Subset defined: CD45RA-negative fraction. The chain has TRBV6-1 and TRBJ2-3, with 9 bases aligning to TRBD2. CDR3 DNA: TGTGCCAGCAACCGAGCGGGGGGCAGAGATACGCAGTATTTT. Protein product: CASNRAGGRDTQYF.